The present T cell receptor beta chain was sequenced within a study of blood T cell repertoires in COVID-19. Study at large: Samples of COVID-19 (acute and convalescent) were obtained from the United States, Italy and Spain. In each case, the material was cDNA or gDNA derived from T cells, B-cell-depleted T cells, or PBMCs.

Germline CDR1 reads SGHTA; CDR2 reads FQGNSA. There are 14 residues in the CDR3. J gave up 1 base and V 4 bases, and 3 bases lay outside the gene matches. Authors' methods: Amplifying reference gene primers gave estimates of nucleated cell counts. Repertoires were generated with immunoSEQ multiplex PCR, while TCRdb's copy carries only in-frame clones and drops some. V and J calls and clone size follow that table, whereas D and trimming were derived from the DNA. The sample has under 150,000 clones, roughly 88% seen once; the top ten hold roughly 8.1%. Sequenced material: peripheral blood. The chain joins TRBV7-2 to TRBJ2-7; 8 bases align to TRBD1. The TCR sequence derives from a woman aged 70 to 79 who had recovered from COVID-19. In nucleotides, the CDR3 is TGTGCCAGCAGCTCTGACAGGGGTTCCTACGAGCAGTACTTC. Translating it yields CASSSDRGSYEQYF.